These T cell receptor beta chains were read from a single sample in a study of PD-1 blockade in classical Hodgkin lymphoma. Libraries were prepared by immunoSEQ multiplex PCR; TCRdb keeps only in-frame clonotypes and omits some of them. Among over 9,000 clones listed, more than 75% were seen once. Sequenced material: CD8+ T cells from blood, taken before the fourth cycle of nivolumab. These receptor sequences come from a human donor with classical Hodgkin lymphoma. The donor label of this sample is uncertain. Each CDR3 is given with its conserved first and last residue. D genes are given only for firm matches. The size field is filled for only some rows; it gives once, few, many or a size class.

j_gene,v_gene,abundance,d_gene,CDR3aa,CDR3nt
TRBJ1-1,TRBV7-9,once,NA,CASNPEAFF,TGTGCCAGCAACCCTGAAGCTTTCTTT
TRBJ2-3,TRBV7-8,once,TRBD2,CASSPDLGLAAPDTQYF,TGTGCCAGCAGCCCGGACCTGGGACTAGCGGCCCCAGATACGCAGTATTTT
TRBJ2-7,TRBV6-5,NA,NA,CASSYSKRVSAEQYF,TGTGCCAGCAGTTACTCGAAGCGGGTTAGTGCCGAGCAGTACTTC
TRBJ2-5,TRBV5-1,NA,NA,CASSPSGSGLSAGTQYF,TGCGCCAGCAGCCCCTCCGGGTCAGGTTTATCTGCGGGGACCCAGTACTTC
TRBJ1-1,TRBV4-3,NA,NA,CASSQEGGTEAFF,TGCGCCAGCAGCCAAGAGGGTGGCACTGAAGCTTTCTTT
TRBJ1-6,TRBV27,NA,NA,CASSQRNSPLHF,TGTGCCAGCAGCCAAAGGAATTCACCCCTCCACTTT
TRBJ2-7,TRBV13,NA,NA,CASSSSGTLGEQYF,TGTGCCAGCAGCTCGTCCGGGACTCTAGGGGAGCAGTACTTC
TRBJ2-2,TRBV10-2,NA,NA,CASRLGPNTGELFF,TGCGCCAGCAGGTTAGGACCAAACACCGGGGAGCTGTTTTTT
TRBJ2-7,TRBV13,NA,TRBD2,CASSQEGSGAYEQYF,TGTGCCAGCAGTCAAGAGGGTAGCGGGGCCTACGAGCAGTACTTC
TRBJ1-2,TRBV5-1,NA,NA,CASSLDPVDGYTF,TGCGCCAGCAGCTTGGATCCTGTCGATGGCTACACCTTC
TRBJ1-2,TRBV7-9,few,NA,CASSYRAEFYGYTF,TGTGCCAGCAGCTATCGGGCGGAATTCTATGGCTACACCTTC